This paragraph reports one T cell receptor (beta chain). The antigen is unknown. The data belong to a study of OX40 agonist ivuxolimab in advanced cancers. Study in general: Cancers in dose escalation were hepatocellular, melanoma, renal cell and head and neck. Earlier treatment with anti-PD-1, anti-PD-L1 or anti-CTLA-4 was permitted, and 35% to 45% had received some. Whole-study findings and limits: More expanded clones were seen, on average, in CD8+ T cells than in CD4+. Certain nonresponding patients likewise had low normalized T-cell clonal expansion.

Method: immunoSEQ multiplex PCR; TCRdb's copy keeps in-frame clones and lacks some. In the table there are 75,000 to 100,000 clones, roughly 90% of which are singletons. The specimen was CD4+ or CD8+ T cells sorted from blood, collected in a trial of the OX40 agonist ivuxolimab. The source is an adult with an advanced solid tumor such as melanoma, head and neck, liver or kidney cancer.

CDR3 region: CSVEDPRESRGYTF. The CDR3 DNA sequence: TGCAGCGTTGAAGATCCCAGGGAATCGCGGGGCTACACCTTC. The V and J genes are TRBV29-1 and TRBJ1-2, with D possibly matching TRBD1 (5 bases). The CDR3 length is 14 residues. With 0 bases removed from V and 8 bases from J, the gap between germline ends came to 16 bases. Germline V gives CDR1 SQVTM, CDR2 ANQGSEA.